What follows are 25 T cell receptor beta chains derived from one specimen sequenced in a study of human T cells and chemical hapten exposure. TCRdb redid the calling of the RACE reads with MiXCR, one entry per CDR3 protein. The sample comprises around 300,000 distinct CDR3 sequences, approximately 5.8% of which are singletons, and about 8.7% rests with the top ten. Time point here: pre-sensitization, week 0. The treatment here: therapeutic diphenylcyclopropenone sensitization with weekly scalp DPC. The material sequenced was whole blood, taken in connection with sensitization to the hapten diphenylcyclopropenone (DPC). The receptor source for this set is a woman aged 18-29 years with alopecia areata. Some clones in this sample may be carry-over from other donors' samples.

This clonotype was observed a handful of times. The V gene is TRBV7-9, the J gene TRBJ2-7, with D maybe TRBD1 (6 bases). The length of the CDR3 is 13 residues. The V end lost 6 bases, the J end lost 7 bases, and 16 bases lay between the germline ends. CDR1 is SEHNR and CDR2 is FQNEAQ in the germline V gene (reference sequence). The chain's CDR3 is CASRRDRLGEQYF. The CDR3 DNA reads TGTGCCAGCAGACGAGACAGGCTGGGGGAGCAGTACTTC.

This clonotype was seen only a few times. The genes are TRBV27 and TRBJ2-3; D uncertain. Germline assignment: CDR1 MNHEY and CDR2 SMNVEV (reference sequence). V lost 3 bases and J lost 2, with 9 bases in between. The CDR3 is 14 residues long. CDR3 sequence (DNA): TGTGCCAGCAGTTTTCGCTTATACACAGATACGCAGTATTTT. This codes for CASSFRLYTDTQYF.

This clonotype was counted at least ten times. V is TRBV29-1 and J is TRBJ2-1; 10 nucleotides match TRBD2. J was trimmed by 3 bases and V by 5 bases; bases with no gene match: 22. Looked up from germline, CDR1 is SQVTM and CDR2 is ANQGSEA. This CDR3 contains 20 residues. CDR3 loop: CSVSTRGSGGASLRYNEQFF. DNA of the CDR3: TGCAGCGTTTCCACCCGGGGAAGCGGGGGGGCCTCCCTCCGCTACAATGAGCAGTTCTTC.

This clonotype has a count of ten or more. J is TRBJ2-7 and V is TRBV29-1; possibly TRBD2 for D (6 bases). V was cut by 4 bases and J by 2 bases, with 15 bases left in between. This CDR3 region has 14 residues. CDR1 and CDR2 from the germline V gene are SQVTM and ANQGSEA. CDR3 amino acids: CSVVLVGSTYEQYF. DNA of the CDR3: TGCAGCGTTGTACTGGTCGGGAGCACCTACGAGCAGTACTTC.

This clonotype has more than one count but fewer than ten. Compared with germline, one end of the junction differs, possibly owing to a read error. The rearrangement joins TRBV5-5 to TRBJ1-1, with TRBD1 matching over 7 bases. Germline values: CDR1 SGHKS, CDR2 YYEKEE (reference sequence). The CDR3 is 14 amino acids. This CDR3 reads CASSLVQGRTESIF. CDR3 sequence (DNA): TGTGCCAGCAGCTTGGTACAGGGGCGTACTGAATCCATCTTT.

The table lists this clonotype with a few counts. The chain joins TRBV27 to TRBJ2-1, with D maybe TRBD2 (6 bases). Germline CDR1 MNHEY, CDR2 SMNVEV (reference sequence). The CDR3 runs to 16 residues. V was shortened by 3 bases and J by 6 bases, with 18 bases between the two germline ends. The CDR3 region is CASSLGERASGNEQFF. CDR3 sequence (DNA): TGTGCCAGCAGTTTGGGGGAGCGGGCCTCCGGCAATGAGCAGTTCTTC.

In DNA form, the CDR3 reads TGTGCCAGCAGTCGGGACCGTTACAATGAGCAGTTCTTC. Protein product: CASSRDRYNEQFF. This chain uses TRBV6-5 with TRBJ2-1; perhaps D is TRBD1 or TRBD2 (5 bases each). The germline V gene encodes CDR1 MNHEY and CDR2 SVGAGI. This CDR3 is built from 13 residues. The V gene lost 5 bases and the J gene lost 4 bases, with 9 bases spanning the gap.

The sample holds a few counts of this clonotype. J is TRBJ2-7 and V is TRBV6-2 or TRBV6-3; D may correspond to TRBD1 or TRBD2 (6 bases each). This CDR3 has 16 residues. CDR1 MNHEY and CDR2 SVGEGT come from the germline V gene. V dropped 0 bases and J dropped 5 bases, with 17 bases sitting between them. In DNA, the CDR3 is TGTGCCAGCAGTTACTCGATCGGGCAGGGGAGGAACGAGCAGTACTTC. This translates into CASSYSIGQGRNEQYF.

The chain joins TRBV7-6 to TRBJ1-6; no definite D call. Germline V CDR1 and CDR2: SGHVS, FNYEAQ. The V end lost 6 bases, the J end lost 3 bases, and 12 bases lay between the germline ends. CDR3 size: 15 residues. As DNA, the CDR3 is TGTGCCAGCAGGGGCCGCGAGGGCTATAATTCACCCCTCCACTTT. Protein sequence: CASRGREGYNSPLHF.

This clonotype was counted a few times. The chain links TRBV7-2 to TRBJ2-7, with D perhaps TRBD2 (5 bases). The CDR3 loop spans 13 amino acids. Germline-derived CDR1 and CDR2 are SGHTA and FQGNSA. Trimming stripped 2 bases from V and 6 bases from J, with 11 bases between. The CDR3 DNA sequence: TGTGCCAGCAGCTTACTTGGTCGGGGCGAGCAGTACTTC. Protein sequence: CASSLLGRGEQYF.

This clonotype was counted at least ten times. The J gene is TRBJ2-3, the V gene TRBV10-3; 9 bases align to TRBD1. Germline CDR1 is ENHRY and CDR2 is SYGVKD. Losses at the gene ends were 4 bases for V and 0 bases for J; bases not matched to a gene: 5. There are 16 residues in the CDR3. In DNA, the CDR3 is TGTGCCATCAGTGGCGGGACAGGGATTAGCACAGATACGCAGTATTTT. This gives the protein CAISGGTGISTDTQYF.

The chain has TRBV5-4 and TRBJ2-5; the match to TRBD1 covers 11 bases. Losses at the gene ends were 4 bases for V and 5 bases for J; bases not matched to a gene: 10. CDR1 is SGHNT and CDR2 is YYREEE in the germline V gene (reference sequence). This CDR3 is built from 16 residues. Here the CDR3 reads CASSPPGTGGSETQYF. The CDR3 DNA reads TGTGCCAGCAGCCCTCCCGGGACAGGGGGTTCCGAGACCCAGTACTTC.

The V gene is TRBV7-8, the J gene TRBJ2-5, with 8 positions matching TRBD1. Germline lookup yields CDR1 SGHVS and CDR2 FQNEAQ. The CDR3 has 16 residues. The J segment lost 5 bases and the V segment lost 4 bases, leaving 12 bases of the junction unmatched. The CDR3 region has the DNA TGTGCCAGCAGCTCCCGGGGCAGGGGGCGTCGGGAGACCCAGTACTTC. Translating it yields CASSSRGRGRRETQYF. Drawing the rest from reference TRBV7-8 and TRBJ2-5, the complete variable domain is GAGVSQSPRYKVAKRGQDVALRCDPISGHVSLFWYQQALGQGPEFLTYFQNEAQLDKSGLPSDRFFAERPEGSVSTLKIQRTQQEDSAVYLCASSSRGRGRRETQYFGPGTRLLVL.

This clonotype has only a few counts. V and J are TRBV6-5 and TRBJ2-1, with D possibly TRBD2 on 6 matching bases. Germline lookup yields CDR1 MNHEY and CDR2 SVGAGI. The CDR3 length is 16 residues. The ends were cut back, 4 bases at V and 0 bases at J, with 13 bases in the middle. This CDR3 is CASSLGEESSYNEQFF. In DNA, the CDR3 is TGTGCCAGCAGTTTAGGGGAGGAAAGCTCCTACAATGAGCAGTTCTTC.

Concerning this clonotype: A read error may account for a junction end that differs from germline. The chain recombines TRBV5-4 with TRBJ1-1; D possibly corresponds to TRBD1 (5 bases). The CDR3 covers 15 residues. Germline CDR1 is SGHNT and CDR2 is YYREEE (reference sequence). In DNA, the CDR3 is TGTGCCAGCGGCTTCTCAGGGTCCATGAACACTGAAGCTTTCTTT. It encodes CASGFSGSMNTEAFF.

At least ten counts were recorded for this clonotype. This chain connects TRBV5-4 to TRBJ1-2; TRBD1 is a possible D gene (6 bases). Germline CDR1 and CDR2: SGHNT and YYREEE (reference sequence). V was pared by 7 bases and J by 8 bases, with 21 bases between. The CDR3 sequence is 14 residues long. The CDR3 protein is CASSLFGTRKGYTF. The CDR3 DNA is TGTGCCAGCTCGTTGTTCGGGACAAGAAAAGGCTACACCTTC.

V is TRBV20-1 and J is TRBJ1-4; 7 bases align to TRBD1. The CDR3 is made up of 14 amino acids. Germline V CDR1 and CDR2: DFQATT, SNEGSKA (reference sequence). The V gene end was trimmed by 2 bases and the J gene end by 6 bases; junction bases not matched to a gene: 6. The CDR3 bases are TGCAGTGCTAGACGGGACAGACTCTATGAAAAACTGTTTTTT. Translation gives CSARRDRLYEKLFF.

This clonotype was seen ten or more times. This chain links TRBV28 with TRBJ2-2, with D perhaps matching TRBD2 (6 bases). This CDR3 region has 13 residues. Trimming left V 11 bases short and J 3 bases short, with 13 bases between. The germline V gene has CDR1 MDHEN and CDR2 SYDVKM. The CDR3 region has the DNA TGTGCCGGCGGAGGGCTGGACACCGGGGAGCTGTTTTTT. Protein sequence: CAGGGLDTGELFF.

The chain joins TRBV4-2 to TRBJ1-2, with 9 bases matching TRBD1. V was pared by 2 bases and J by 8 bases, with 9 bases of the junction left unmatched. The CDR3 runs 15 residues. Germline-derived CDR1 and CDR2 are LGHNA and YNFKEQ. The CDR3 sequence: CASSQPTGGLEGYTF. The CDR3 DNA is TGTGCCAGCAGCCAACCGACAGGGGGTCTGGAAGGCTACACCTTC.

There are many counts of this clonotype. The rearrangement links TRBV6-5 to TRBJ1-2; no firm D call. This CDR3 has 12 residues. Trimming took off 6 bases at V and 6 bases at J, with 11 bases between the two ends. Germline-derived CDR1 and CDR2 are MNHEY and SVGAGI. CDR3: CASREGFDGYTF. CDR3 coding DNA: TGTGCCAGCAGGGAGGGTTTTGATGGCTACACCTTC.

This clonotype was seen only a few times. This chain joins TRBV2 and TRBJ1-6; no definite D call. Per the germline V gene, CDR1 is SNHLY and CDR2 is FYNNEI. V was pared by 6 bases and J by 8 bases, with 11 bases between. The CDR3 is 13 amino acids. This chain's CDR3 is CASSPEFDSPLHF. The CDR3 DNA follows: TGTGCCAGCAGCCCAGAATTTGATTCACCCCTCCACTTT.

There are a few counts of this clonotype. The gene calls are TRBV7-3 and TRBJ2-3; D not certain. The CDR3 sequence is 12 residues long. Trimming left V 8 bases short and J 1 base short, with 7 bases between. Germline V lookup: CDR1 SGHTA, CDR2 FQGTGA. In DNA, the CDR3 is TGTGCCAGCCGAGGTCGCACAGATACGCAGTATTTT. Amino acids: CASRGRTDTQYF. Looking up the rest from reference TRBV7-3 and TRBJ2-3 gives the full variable domain: GAGVSQTPSNKVTEKGKYVELRCDPISGHTALYWYRQSLGQGPEFLIYFQGTGAADDSGLPNDRFFAVRPEGSVSTLKIQRTERGDSAVYLCASRGRTDTQYFGPGTRLTVL.

This clonotype was seen repeatedly, ten times or more. The V call is TRBV15, the J call TRBJ1-2; D might be TRBD1 (5 bases). Germline CDR1 LNHNV, CDR2 YYDKDF (reference sequence). Trimming took 0 bases from V and 3 from J, leaving 11 bases between them. This CDR3 is 15 amino acids long. CDR3 DNA sequence: TGTGCCACCAGCAGAGATTGGGGCGCTGACTATGGCTACACCTTC. Amino acids: CATSRDWGADYGYTF.

This CDR3 reads CASSPNPNEKLFF. The CDR3 DNA follows: TGTGCCAGCAGCCCGAACCCTAATGAAAAACTGTTTTTT. The V call is TRBV11-1, the J call TRBJ1-4; no clear D. The CDR3 has 13 residues. Germline V lookup: CDR1 SGHAT, CDR2 FQDESV (reference sequence). V was cut by 5 bases and J by 3 bases, with 7 bases left in between.

The chain employs TRBV12-3 or TRBV12-4 and TRBJ2-3; tentatively, D is TRBD1 (6 bases). V was shortened by 1 base and J by 4 bases, with 9 bases between the two germline ends. This CDR3 region has 14 residues. The CDR3, as DNA: TGTGCCAGCAGTTTAGTCCGACAGGCAGATACGCAGTATTTT. It encodes CASSLVRQADTQYF.